Following are 5 T cell receptor beta chains from one sample sequenced in a study of T-cell reconstitution after alpha-beta-depleted transplantation in children. TCRbeta library preparation incorporated unique molecular identifiers. TCRdb itself ran the PCR reads through MiXCR, one entry per CDR3 protein. The sample consists of under 75,000 distinct CDR3 sequences, approximately 10% of them appearing once. Specimen: PBMCs, collected before TCRalphabeta/CD19-depleted stem cell transplant. The receptors derive from a boy aged 5 to 17 with acute myeloid leukemia, due to receive a stem cell transplant.

The chain employs TRBV7-2 and TRBJ1-5; D is undetermined. The CDR3 has 15 amino acids. The germline V gene has CDR1 SGHTA and CDR2 FQGNSA. Trimming pared 2 bases from V and 2 bases from J, leaving 10 bases between. The CDR3 here is CASSLSSGGNQPQHF. For the CDR3, the DNA is TGTGCCAGCAGCTTATCATCCGGGGGCAATCAGCCCCAGCATTTT.

This clonotype is medium-sized in the sample. V and J are TRBV12-3 or TRBV12-4 and TRBJ2-3; D is undetermined. V was pared by 5 bases and J by 2 bases, with 17 bases between. CDR3 length: 16 residues. The CDR3 DNA sequence: TGTGCCAGCAGTCCCTTCACCGACGGACCCACAGATACGCAGTATTTT. As protein: CASSPFTDGPTDTQYF.

This chain links TRBV24-1 with TRBJ2-1; 10 bases match TRBD1. The germline CDR1 and CDR2 sequences are KGHDR and SFDVKD. The CDR3 sequence is 12 residues long. V lost 7 bases, J lost 15 bases, and 8 bases stayed unmatched. The CDR3 DNA reads as TGTGCCACCAGCGTAACGGGACAGGGGAGGTTCTTC. It yields the protein CATSVTGQGRFF.

The sample holds many counts of this clonotype. The DNA for the CDR3 is TGTGCCAGCTCGACGGGGAACACAGATACGCAGTATTTT. It specifies CASSTGNTDTQYF. The chain links TRBV7-2 to TRBJ2-3; D is possibly TRBD2 (5 bases). V gave up 8 bases and J gave up 2 bases, with 11 bases separating them. Germline V lookup: CDR1 SGHTA, CDR2 FQGNSA. This CDR3 region has 13 residues.

This clonotype appeared many times. The chain joins TRBV4-1 to TRBJ2-1; 13 bases agree with TRBD2. Germline values: CDR1 MGHRA, CDR2 YSYEKL. The CDR3 contains 17 residues. With V trimmed by 1 base and J by 5 bases, 5 bases remained unmatched. The CDR3 reads CASSQGYGTSGDNEQFF. The CDR3 region has the DNA TGCGCCAGCAGCCAAGGGTACGGGACTAGCGGGGACAATGAGCAGTTCTTC.